The source of this TCR beta chain is a study of CD8+ T cells in alopecia areata (dated by TCRdb to 2017 to 2018). With regard to the full study: To study T cell clonal expansion in alopecia areata, the researchers applied high-throughput TCRbeta sequencing to both the C3H/HeJ mouse model and human patients. Clonality in the scalp was compared among normal scalp (n=4), patchy alopecia areata scalp (n=8), and alopecia totalis/universalis scalp (n=8). TCRbeta CDR3 regions were amplified by immunoSEQ multiplex PCR with 35 Vbeta forward and 13 Jbeta reverse primers. Human TCRbeta sequencing covered scalp tissue and sorted CD4+ and CD8+ peripheral blood T cells from patchy and totalis/universalis alopecia areata patients and healthy controls. RNA was obtained with the PAXgene miRNA kit for fixed scalp, the miRNeasy kit for PBMCs, and the RNeasy kit for mouse skin.

From the cysteine through the phenylalanine, the CDR3 covers 18 amino acids. The only DNA kept is the CDR3, 54 bases in frame from the first base. V sheds 4 bases and J sheds 0 bases, leaving 22 bases between their ends. Based on the germline V gene, the CDR1 and CDR2 sequences are SQVTM and ANQGSEA. Lesional scalp punch biopsies and peripheral blood were collected from alopecia areata patients. After PBMCs were isolated by density centrifugation and stained for CD3, CD4 and CD8, a FACSAria was used to sort CD4+ and CD8+ T cells. As part of a multicenter biomarker study, untreated alopecia areata patients were recruited. Blood CD8+ T cells from 5 or 6 biomarker-study patients were further sorted into NKG2D-low and NKG2D-high fractions. This clone has only a few counts. Which antigen it targets is not known. Nothing much larger sits one base from this clone, and base qualities are not available. The paper as a whole reports these results and caveats: Shared TCR sequences between patients were less evident than in mice, which may be partly attributable to HLA diversity in the patient population. Unlike mouse skin, which is dominated by gammadelta T cells, normal human skin has resident alphabeta T cells that are also sequenced, and this complicates analysis of the scalp TCR repertoire. Compared with normal scalp, lesional scalp, particularly in alopecia totalis/universalis, had higher clonality and more expanded CD8+ clones, which suggests antigenic drive.

Libraries were constructed by the immunoSEQ multiplex PCR assay. To provide template for TCR sequencing, every sample had RNA extracted and reverse transcribed into cDNA. SuperScript III was used for first-strand cDNA synthesis, primed with a 2:1 mix of oligo-dT and random hexamers. A synthetic immune receptor repertoire was used to assess amplification bias, and residual bias was removed computationally. On the study's bioinformatics: Raw reads were preprocessed for error removal, and CDR3 was defined according to IMGT conventions as running from the conserved cysteine to phenylalanine. To get clonality, Shannon entropy was normalized by log2 of the number of productive unique TCRs and the result was subtracted from 1. Scalp TCRbeta sequences were cross-referenced with sorted blood CD4 and CD8 repertoires so that the CD4 or CD8 identity of scalp clones could be inferred. In TCRdb, the immuneACCESS table is reduced to in-frame sequences with V and J assigned. These tables do not hold every clone; where another copy was compared, an unresolved V gene accounts for under half, and the others remain unexplained. That table supplies the V and J calls and clone size; D and trimming were determined from the DNA. This sample has about 110,000 clones in its table, and 45% to 60% of those were observed once. Together, the top ten hold around a quarter of the sample.

The sequence came from a human donor with alopecia areata. Sequences were obtained from NKG2D-low CD8+ T cells sorted from blood. What this sample's cell subset or site label stands for: sorted CD8+ NKG2D-low blood T cells. Recombination joined TRBV29-1 with TRBJ2-1, with no D gene named confidently. The CDR3 has the sequence CSVVGSSRVSVSYNEQFF. The nucleotide sequence reads TGCAGCGTTGTAGGGTCTAGTAGGGTGAGCGTCTCCTACAATGAGCAGTTCTTC.